One and the same sample provided the 6 T cell receptor beta chains below, sequenced in a study of PD-1 blockade in classical Hodgkin lymphoma. The table came from immunoSEQ multiplex PCR; TCRdb's copy has only in-frame clones and leaves some out. The sample has roughly 90,000 clones, about four fifths seen once; the top ten hold around 15%. Every patient was affected by relapse after autologous stem cell transplantation, while exposure to brentuximab vedotin was not uniform. The specimen comprised peripheral blood mononuclear cells (PBMCs), sampled before the second cycle of nivolumab. These receptors all come from a human donor with classical Hodgkin lymphoma.

V is TRBV27 and J is TRBJ2-1, with 10 bases lining up with TRBD2. CDR1 and CDR2 from the germline V gene are MNHEY and SMNVEV (reference sequence). The CDR3 length is 15 residues. J gave up 6 bases and V 6 bases, and 8 bases lay outside the gene matches. The CDR3 sequence: CASSILAGAINEQFF. The CDR3 region has the DNA TGTGCCAGCAGCATCCTAGCGGGAGCGATCAATGAGCAGTTCTTC.

CDR3 nucleotides: TGTGCCAGCAGCCCGATAAACAGGGACTCTGGGGCCAACGTCCTGACTTTC. Translating it yields CASSPINRDSGANVLTF. The genes are TRBV5-6 and TRBJ2-6, with D possibly matching TRBD1 (6 bases). The V end was cut by 4 bases, the J end by 0 bases, with 14 bases between. The length of the CDR3 is 17 residues. The germline gives CDR1 SGHDT, CDR2 YYEEEE. Looking up the rest from reference TRBV5-6 and TRBJ2-6 gives the full variable domain: DAGVTQSPTHLIKTRGQQVTLRCSPKSGHDTVSWYQQALGQGPQFIFQYYEEEERQRGNFPDRFSGHQFPNYSSELNVNALLLGDSALYLCASSPINRDSGANVLTFGAGSRLTVL.

This clone came up a few times. This sequence joins TRBV15 and TRBJ2-7; 8 nucleotides match TRBD2. CDR3 length: 15 amino acids. V gave up 0 bases and J gave up 3 bases; unmatched junction bases: 4. The germline CDR1 and CDR2 sequences are LNHNV and YYDKDF (reference sequence). CDR3 sequence (DNA): TGTGCCACCAGCAGAGATCGGGGGGGAGACTACGAGCAGTACTTC. It translates to CATSRDRGGDYEQYF.

In this sample, this clone turned up once. The gene calls are TRBV7-3 and TRBJ2-3; the D gene is possibly TRBD2 (6 bases). The CDR3 is 13 amino acids. Deletions cut 5 bases from V and 8 bases from J, with 14 bases between. From germline, CDR1 is SGHTA and CDR2 FQGTGA. CDR3 amino acids: CASSARLDGTQYF. CDR3 sequence (DNA): TGTGCCAGCAGCGCTCGACTAGACGGTACGCAGTATTTT.

The chain links TRBV5-4 to TRBJ2-7; 10 bases align to TRBD2. The CDR3 length is 15 residues. From germline, CDR1 is SGHNT and CDR2 YYREEE (reference sequence). V was clipped by 1 base and J by 1 base; unmatched bases: 2. The DNA for the CDR3 is TGTGCCAGCAGCTTGCCAGCGGGAGGGTCCTACGAGCAGTACTTC. Its protein is CASSLPAGGSYEQYF.

The chain has TRBV9 and TRBJ2-1, with unresolved D. Germline-derived CDR1 and CDR2 are SGDLS and YYNGEE. V gave up 0 bases and J gave up 5 bases, with 9 bases separating them. This CDR3 is built from 14 residues. The DNA of the CDR3 is TGTGCCAGCAGCGTAGCTACACCCGACAATGAGCAGTTCTTC. It yields the protein CASSVATPDNEQFF. Looking up the rest from reference TRBV9 and TRBJ2-1 gives the full variable domain: DSGVTQTPKHLITATGQRVTLRCSPRSGDLSVYWYQQSLDQGLQFLIQYYNGEERAKGNILERFSAQQFPDLHSELNLSSLELGDSALYFCASSVATPDNEQFFGPGTRLTVL.